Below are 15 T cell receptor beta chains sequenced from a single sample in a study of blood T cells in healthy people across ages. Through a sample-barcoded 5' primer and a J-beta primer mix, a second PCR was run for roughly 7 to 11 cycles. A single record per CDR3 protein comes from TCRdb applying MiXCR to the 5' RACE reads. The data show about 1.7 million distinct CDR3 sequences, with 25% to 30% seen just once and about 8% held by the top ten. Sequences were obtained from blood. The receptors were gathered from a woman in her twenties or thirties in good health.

CDR3 sequence (DNA): TGCGCCAGCAGCTCCAGGGGGCAGGACGGGGAGCTGTTTTTT. Amino acids: CASSSRGQDGELFF. The chain uses TRBV5-1 and TRBJ2-2; 8 bases align to TRBD1. This CDR3 has 14 amino acids. Germline values: CDR1 SGHRS, CDR2 YFSETQ. V shed 3 bases and J 7 bases; nucleotides not matched to a gene: 5.

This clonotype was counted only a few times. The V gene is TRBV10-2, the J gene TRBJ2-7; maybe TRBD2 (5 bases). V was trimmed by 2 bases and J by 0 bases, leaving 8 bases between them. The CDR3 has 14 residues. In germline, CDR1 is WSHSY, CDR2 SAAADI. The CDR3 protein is CASSERGTSYEQYF. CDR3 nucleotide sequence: TGCGCCAGCAGTGAGCGGGGAACCTCCTACGAGCAGTACTTC.

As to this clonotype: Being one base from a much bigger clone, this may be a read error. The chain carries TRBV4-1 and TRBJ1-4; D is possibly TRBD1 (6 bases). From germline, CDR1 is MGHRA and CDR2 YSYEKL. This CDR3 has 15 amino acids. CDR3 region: CASNQTRGFNEKLFF. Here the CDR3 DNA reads TGCGCCAGCAACCAAACCAGGGGATTTAATGAAAAACTGTTTTTT.

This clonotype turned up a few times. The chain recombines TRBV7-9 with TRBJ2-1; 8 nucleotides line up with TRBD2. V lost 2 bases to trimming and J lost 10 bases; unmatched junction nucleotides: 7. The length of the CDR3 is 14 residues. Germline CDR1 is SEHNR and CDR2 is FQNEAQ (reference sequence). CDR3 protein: CASSLNAASGEQFF. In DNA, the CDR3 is TGTGCCAGCAGCTTAAACGCGGCTAGCGGGGAGCAGTTCTTC.

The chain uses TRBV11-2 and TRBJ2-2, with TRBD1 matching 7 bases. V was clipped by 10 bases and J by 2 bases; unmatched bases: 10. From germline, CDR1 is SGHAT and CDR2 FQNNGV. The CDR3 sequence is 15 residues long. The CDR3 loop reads CATKKGAPNTGELFF. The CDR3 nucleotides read TGTGCCACCAAGAAGGGGGCCCCCAACACCGGGGAGCTGTTTTTT.

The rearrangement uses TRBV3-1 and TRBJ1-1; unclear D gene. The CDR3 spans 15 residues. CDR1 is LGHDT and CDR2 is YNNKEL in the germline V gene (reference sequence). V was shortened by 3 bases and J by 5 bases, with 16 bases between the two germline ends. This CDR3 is CASSQGVLKGTEAFF. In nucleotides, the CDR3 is TGTGCCAGCAGCCAGGGCGTCCTCAAAGGGACTGAAGCTTTCTTT.

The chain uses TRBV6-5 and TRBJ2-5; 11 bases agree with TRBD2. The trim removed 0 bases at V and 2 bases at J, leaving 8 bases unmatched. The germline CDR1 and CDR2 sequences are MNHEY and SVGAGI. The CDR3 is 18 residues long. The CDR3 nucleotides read TGTGCCAGCAGTTACTCGTCCGCGGGGACTAGCGGTCAAGAGACCCAGTACTTC. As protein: CASSYSSAGTSGQETQYF.

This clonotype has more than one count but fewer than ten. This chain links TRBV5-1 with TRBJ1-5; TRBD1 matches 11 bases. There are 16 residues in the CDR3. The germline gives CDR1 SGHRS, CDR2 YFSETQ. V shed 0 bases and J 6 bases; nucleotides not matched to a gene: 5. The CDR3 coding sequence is TGCGCCAGCAGCTTGGCAGGGACAGGGGGTGGTCAGCCCCAGCATTTT. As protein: CASSLAGTGGGQPQHF.

CDR3 protein: CASSRDRALNTQYF. The CDR3 bases are TGTGCCAGCAGTCGGGACAGGGCTCTAAATACGCAGTATTTT. The chain joins TRBV27 to TRBJ2-3, with 9 bases matching TRBD1. Germline-derived CDR1 and CDR2 are MNHEY and SMNVEV (reference sequence). Trimming took 5 bases from V and 7 from J; bases not matched to a gene: 7. The CDR3 extends over 14 amino acids.

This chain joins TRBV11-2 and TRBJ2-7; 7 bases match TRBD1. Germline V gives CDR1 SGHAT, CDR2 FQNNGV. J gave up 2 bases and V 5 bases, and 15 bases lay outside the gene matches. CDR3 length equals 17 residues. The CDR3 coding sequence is TGTGCCAGCAGCCACCCCCATGGGGACAGACTTACCTACGAGCAGTACTTC. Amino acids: CASSHPHGDRLTYEQYF.

The CDR3 bases are TGTGCCAGCAGCGTAACAGGGAGTCAAGAGACCCAGTACTTC. This codes for CASSVTGSQETQYF. The chain carries TRBV7-6 and TRBJ2-5, with a tentative D call TRBD1 (6 bases). CDR3 length equals 14 residues. Germline V gives CDR1 SGHVS, CDR2 FNYEAQ. V lost 5 bases and J lost 2, with 12 bases in between.

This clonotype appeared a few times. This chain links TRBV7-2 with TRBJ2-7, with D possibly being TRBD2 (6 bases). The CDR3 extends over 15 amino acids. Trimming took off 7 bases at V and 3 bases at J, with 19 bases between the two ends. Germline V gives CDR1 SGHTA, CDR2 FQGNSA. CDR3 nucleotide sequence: TGTGCCAGCACTTCCGGTGGTAGCGGACGCTACGAGCAGTACTTC. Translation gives CASTSGGSGRYEQYF.

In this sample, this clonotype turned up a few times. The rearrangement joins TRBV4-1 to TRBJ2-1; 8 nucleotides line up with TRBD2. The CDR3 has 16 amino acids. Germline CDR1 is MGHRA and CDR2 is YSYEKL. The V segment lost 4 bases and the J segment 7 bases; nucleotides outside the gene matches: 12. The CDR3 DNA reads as TGCGCCAGCAGCCCCGCGGAGCGGGGGTCTTATAATGAGCAGTTCTTC. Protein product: CASSPAERGSYNEQFF.

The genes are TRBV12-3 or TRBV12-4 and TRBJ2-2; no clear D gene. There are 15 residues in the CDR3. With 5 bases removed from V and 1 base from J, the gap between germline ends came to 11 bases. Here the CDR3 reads CASSLGWGNTGELFF. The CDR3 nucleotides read TGTGCCAGCAGTCTAGGGTGGGGGAACACCGGGGAGCTGTTTTTT.

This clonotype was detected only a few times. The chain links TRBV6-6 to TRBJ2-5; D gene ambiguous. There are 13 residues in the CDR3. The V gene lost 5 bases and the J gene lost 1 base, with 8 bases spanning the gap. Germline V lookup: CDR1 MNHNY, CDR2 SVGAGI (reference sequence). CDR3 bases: TGTGCCAGCAGTAGGATTCGCCAAGAGACCCAGTACTTC. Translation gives CASSRIRQETQYF.